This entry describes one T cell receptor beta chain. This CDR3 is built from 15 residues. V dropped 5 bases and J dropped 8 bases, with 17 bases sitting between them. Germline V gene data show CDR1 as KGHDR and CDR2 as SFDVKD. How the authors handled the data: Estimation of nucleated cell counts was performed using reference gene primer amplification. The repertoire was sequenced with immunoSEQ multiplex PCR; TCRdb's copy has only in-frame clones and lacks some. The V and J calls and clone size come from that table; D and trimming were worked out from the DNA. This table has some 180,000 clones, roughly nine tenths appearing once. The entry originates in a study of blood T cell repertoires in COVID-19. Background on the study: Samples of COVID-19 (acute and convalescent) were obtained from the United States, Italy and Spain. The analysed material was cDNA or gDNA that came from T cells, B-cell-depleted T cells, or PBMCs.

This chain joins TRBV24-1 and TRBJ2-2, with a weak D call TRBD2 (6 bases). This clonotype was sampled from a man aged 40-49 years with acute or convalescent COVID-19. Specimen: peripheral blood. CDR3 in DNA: TGTGCCACCAGTGGGGGGGTCGGAAATTCTGGGGAGCTGTTTTTT. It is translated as CATSGGVGNSGELFF.